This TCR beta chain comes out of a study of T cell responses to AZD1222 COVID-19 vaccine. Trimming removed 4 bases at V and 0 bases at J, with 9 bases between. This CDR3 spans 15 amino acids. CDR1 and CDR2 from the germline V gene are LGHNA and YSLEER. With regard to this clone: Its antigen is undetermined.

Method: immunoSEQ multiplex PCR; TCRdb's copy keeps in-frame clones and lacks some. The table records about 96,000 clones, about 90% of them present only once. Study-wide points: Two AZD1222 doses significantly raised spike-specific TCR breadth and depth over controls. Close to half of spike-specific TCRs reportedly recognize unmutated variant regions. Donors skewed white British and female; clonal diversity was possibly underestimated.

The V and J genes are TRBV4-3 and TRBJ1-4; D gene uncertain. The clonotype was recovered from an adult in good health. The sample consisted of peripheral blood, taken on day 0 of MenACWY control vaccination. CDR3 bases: TGCGCCAGCAGCCTGCAGTTCCCAACTAATGAAAAACTGTTTTTT. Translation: CASSLQFPTNEKLFF.